This TCR beta chain emerged from a study of T cell repertoires in cytomegalovirus infection. About this clonotype itself: Its antigen is not known.

The V and J ends lost 5 bases and 5 bases, in that order; junction bases with no gene match: 5. Per the germline V gene, CDR1 is PRHDT and CDR2 is FYEKMQ (reference sequence). The CDR3 extends over 13 amino acids. Findings of the study overall: The response measured ex vivo was dominated by TCR beta clonotypes (HLA-C-restricted and CMV-specific).

TCRdb redid the calling of the reads with MiXCR, one entry per CDR3 protein. The data contain about 68,000 distinct CDR3 sequences, 20% to 25% of them seen just once; the ten biggest clones take up roughly three quarters. The sequencing input was PBMCs, sequenced either directly or after in vitro stimulation (not recorded which). This receptor was identified in a human donor in good health (CMV status not recorded). Some clones in this sample may be carry-over from other donors' samples. This sequence joins TRBV13 and TRBJ1-2, with 7 bases identical to TRBD1. CDR3 sequence (DNA): TGTGCCAGCAGCCGATCAGGGGGGTATGGCTACACCTTC. Residues: CASSRSGGYGYTF.